The entry that follows covers one TCR beta chain sequence. The antigen remains unidentified. MiXCR, applied by TCRdb to the RT-PCR reads, yields one record per CDR3 protein. The repertoire holds approximately 310,000 distinct CDR3 sequences, with around a fifth as singletons. The data were taken from a study of response to subunit inactivated influenza vaccine. Study-wide findings and caveats: A suggestion made by the authors is that each seasonal influenza vaccination recruits few new T cells.

The V gene lost 6 bases and the J gene lost 0 bases, with 27 bases spanning the gap. The germline V gene has CDR1 LNHDA and CDR2 SQIVND (reference sequence). The CDR3 runs to 20 residues. This receptor was taken from a man between 50 and 70 years old who received an inactivated influenza vaccine. This chain links TRBV19 with TRBJ2-1, with D tentatively TRBD1 or TRBD2 (5 bases each). The source material was PBMCs from blood, sampled 21 months after vaccination. CDR3 protein: CASSPDPVGVVGTSYNEQFF. The CDR3 nucleotides are TGTGCCAGTAGCCCTGACCCCGTGGGAGTAGTGGGGACCTCCTACAATGAGCAGTTCTTC.